This T cell receptor beta chain originates from a study of control samples from healthy donors and cancer patients. Here immunoSEQ multiplex PCR was the method, and the copy in TCRdb shows in-frame clones only, minus some. The sample carries about 150,000 clones, roughly 92% recorded once. Germline V lookup: CDR1 SNHLY, CDR2 FYNNEI. This CDR3 contains 14 residues. V lost 2 bases, J lost 8 bases, and 13 bases lay in between. The clonotype originates from a woman younger than 35 in good health. The chain joins TRBV2 to TRBJ2-4; the D is unclear. Source material: blood. The CDR3 is CASSESLGRDIQYF. The CDR3 region has the DNA TGTGCCAGCAGTGAAAGTCTTGGTCGGGACATTCAGTACTTC. Full variable domain (outside the CDR3, taken from reference TRBV2 and TRBJ2-4): EPEVTQTPSHQVTQMGQEVILRCVPISNHLYFYWYRQILGQKVEFLVSFYNNEISEKSEIFDDQFSVERPDGSNFTLKIRSTKLEDSAMYFCASSESLGRDIQYFGAGTRLSVL.